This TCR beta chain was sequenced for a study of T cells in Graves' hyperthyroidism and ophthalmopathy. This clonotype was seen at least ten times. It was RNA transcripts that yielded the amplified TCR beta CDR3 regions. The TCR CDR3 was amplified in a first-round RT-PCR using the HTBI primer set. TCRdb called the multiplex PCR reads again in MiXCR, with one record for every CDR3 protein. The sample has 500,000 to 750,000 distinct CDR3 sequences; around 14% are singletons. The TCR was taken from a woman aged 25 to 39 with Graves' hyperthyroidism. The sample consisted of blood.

CDR3 sequence: CSALYSGLDYEQYF. CDR3 coding DNA: TGCAGTGCCCTTTATAGCGGGCTGGACTACGAGCAGTACTTC. This rearrangement joins TRBV20-1 to TRBJ2-7, with 7 bases matching TRBD2. CDR3 length: 14 amino acids. Trimming at V came to 6 bases and at J to 3 bases, leaving 11 bases not matched to a gene. Germline V CDR1 and CDR2: DFQATT, SNEGSKA (reference sequence).